Sequencing of this T cell receptor (beta chain) was carried out in a study of response to subunit inactivated influenza vaccine. Whole-study results and caveats: The authors suggested that every seasonal influenza vaccination recruits few new T cells.

V dropped 5 bases and J dropped 8; count of bases not matched to a gene: 7. The CDR3 spans 14 residues. Per germline, CDR1 SGHTA and CDR2 FQGTGA. Concerning this clonotype itself: Its matching antigen is unknown.

TCRdb independently ran MiXCR on the RT-PCR reads; one entry per CDR3 protein. The sample yields 650,000 to 800,000 distinct CDR3 sequences, less than 20% seen once. The receptor comes from a man aged 50 to 60 who received an inactivated influenza vaccine. The material sequenced was PBMCs from blood, taken about 5 days after vaccination. The V call is TRBV7-3, the J call TRBJ2-7, with 12 bases aligning to TRBD2. The CDR3 sequence: CASSPLAGGAQQYF. Here the CDR3 DNA reads TGTGCCAGCAGCCCCCTAGCGGGGGGGGCTCAGCAGTACTTC. Full variable domain (rest looked up from reference TRBV7-3 and TRBJ2-7): GAGVSQTPSNKVTEKGKYVELRCDPISGHTALYWYRQSLGQGPEFLIYFQGTGAADDSGLPNDRFFAVRPEGSVSTLKIQRTERGDSAVYLCASSPLAGGAQQYFGPGTRLTVT.